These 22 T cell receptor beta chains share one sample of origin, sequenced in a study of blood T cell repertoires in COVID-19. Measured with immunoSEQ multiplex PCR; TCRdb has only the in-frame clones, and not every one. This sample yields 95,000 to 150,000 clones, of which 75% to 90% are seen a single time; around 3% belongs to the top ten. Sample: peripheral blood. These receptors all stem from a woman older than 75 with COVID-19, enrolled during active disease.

CDR3 residues: CASSSWESTDTQYF. For the CDR3, the DNA is TGTGCCAGTAGTAGCTGGGAGAGCACAGATACGCAGTATTTT. V and J are TRBV19 and TRBJ2-3; TRBD2 is a possible D gene (5 bases). The V and J ends lost 4 bases and 0 bases respectively, with 8 bases between them. The germline gives CDR1 LNHDA, CDR2 SQIVND (reference sequence). This CDR3 is 14 amino acids long.

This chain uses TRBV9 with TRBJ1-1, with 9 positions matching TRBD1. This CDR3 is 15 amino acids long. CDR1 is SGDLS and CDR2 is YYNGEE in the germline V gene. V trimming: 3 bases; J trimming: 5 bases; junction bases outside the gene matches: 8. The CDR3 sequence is CASSGKQGAGTEAFF. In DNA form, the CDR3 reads TGTGCCAGCAGCGGAAAACAGGGGGCAGGGACTGAAGCTTTCTTT.

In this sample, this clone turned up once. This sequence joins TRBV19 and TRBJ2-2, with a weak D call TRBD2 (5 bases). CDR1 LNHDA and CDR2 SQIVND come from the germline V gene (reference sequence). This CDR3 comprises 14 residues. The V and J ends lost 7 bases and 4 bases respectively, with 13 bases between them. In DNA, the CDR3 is TGTGCCAGTACCAAGGAGGCAGGCACCGGGGAGCTGTTTTTT. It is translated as CASTKEAGTGELFF.

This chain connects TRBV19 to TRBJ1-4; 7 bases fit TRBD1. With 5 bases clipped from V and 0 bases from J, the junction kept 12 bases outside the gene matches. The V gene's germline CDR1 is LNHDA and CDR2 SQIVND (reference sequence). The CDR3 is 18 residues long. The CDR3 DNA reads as TGTGCCAGTAGTTTCTCCCCGGGACAGCCTCCAACTAATGAAAAACTGTTTTTT. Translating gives CASSFSPGQPPTNEKLFF.

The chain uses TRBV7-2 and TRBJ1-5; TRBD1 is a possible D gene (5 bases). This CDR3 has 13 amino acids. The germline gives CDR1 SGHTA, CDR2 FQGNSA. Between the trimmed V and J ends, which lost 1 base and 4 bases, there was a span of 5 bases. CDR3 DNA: TGTGCCAGCAGCTTAGGGACAAATCAGCCCCAGCATTTT. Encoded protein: CASSLGTNQPQHF.

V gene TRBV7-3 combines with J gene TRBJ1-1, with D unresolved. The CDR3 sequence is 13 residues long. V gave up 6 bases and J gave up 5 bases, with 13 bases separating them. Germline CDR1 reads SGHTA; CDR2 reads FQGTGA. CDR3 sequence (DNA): TGTGCCAGCAGTTTCGGTTGGCGGACTGAAGCTTTCTTT. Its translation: CASSFGWRTEAFF.

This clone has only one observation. The CDR3 DNA is TGTGCCAGTAGTAAACATACCTTGAACACCGGGGAGCTGTTTTTT. Protein: CASSKHTLNTGELFF. The chain couples TRBV19 to TRBJ2-2; no definite D call. This CDR3 has 15 amino acids. Between the trimmed V and J ends, which lost 4 bases and 1 base, there was a span of 10 bases. CDR1 is LNHDA, CDR2 SQIVND, per germline (reference sequence).

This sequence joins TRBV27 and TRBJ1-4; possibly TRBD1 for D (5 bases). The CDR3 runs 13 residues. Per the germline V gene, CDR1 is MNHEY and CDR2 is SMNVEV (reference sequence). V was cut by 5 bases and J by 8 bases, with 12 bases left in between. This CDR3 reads CASSRGKHEKLFF. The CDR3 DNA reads TGTGCCAGCAGTAGGGGAAAACACGAAAAACTGTTTTTT.

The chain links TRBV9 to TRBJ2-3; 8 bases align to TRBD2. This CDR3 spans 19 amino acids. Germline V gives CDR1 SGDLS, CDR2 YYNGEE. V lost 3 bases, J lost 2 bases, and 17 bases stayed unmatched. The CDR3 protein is CASSAIVPASGSYTDTQYF. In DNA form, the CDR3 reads TGTGCCAGCAGCGCGATAGTCCCTGCGAGCGGGAGCTACACAGATACGCAGTATTTT.

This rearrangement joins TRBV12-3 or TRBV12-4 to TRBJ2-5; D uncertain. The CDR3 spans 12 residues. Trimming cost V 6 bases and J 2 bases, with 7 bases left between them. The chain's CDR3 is CASSTRQETQYF. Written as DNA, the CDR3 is TGTGCCAGCAGCACTCGACAAGAGACCCAGTACTTC.

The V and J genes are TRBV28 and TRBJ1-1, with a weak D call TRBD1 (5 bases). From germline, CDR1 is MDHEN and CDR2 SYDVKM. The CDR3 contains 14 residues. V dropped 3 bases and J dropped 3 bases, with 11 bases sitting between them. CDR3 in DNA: TGTGCCAGCAGTTTTATGGGCAGGGACACTGAAGCTTTCTTT. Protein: CASSFMGRDTEAFF.

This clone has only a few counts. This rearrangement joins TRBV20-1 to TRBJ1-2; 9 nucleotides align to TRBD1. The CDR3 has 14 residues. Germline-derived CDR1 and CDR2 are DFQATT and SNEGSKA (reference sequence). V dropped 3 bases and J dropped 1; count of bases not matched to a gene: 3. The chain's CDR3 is CSASGTGNNYGYTF. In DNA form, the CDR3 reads TGCAGTGCTAGTGGGACAGGGAATAACTATGGCTACACCTTC.

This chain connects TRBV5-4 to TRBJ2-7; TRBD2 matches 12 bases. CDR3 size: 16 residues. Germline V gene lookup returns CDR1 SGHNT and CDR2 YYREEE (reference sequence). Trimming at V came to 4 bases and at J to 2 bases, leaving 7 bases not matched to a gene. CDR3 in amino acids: CASSRTSGNPPYEQYF. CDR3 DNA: TGTGCCAGCAGCCGGACTAGCGGGAACCCCCCCTACGAGCAGTACTTC.

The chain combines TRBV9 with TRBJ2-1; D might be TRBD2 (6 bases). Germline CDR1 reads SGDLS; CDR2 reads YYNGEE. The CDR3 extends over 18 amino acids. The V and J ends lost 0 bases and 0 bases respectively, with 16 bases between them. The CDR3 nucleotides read TGTGCCAGCAGCGTAGAGGGGACTGCGGGAAGCTCCTACAATGAGCAGTTCTTC. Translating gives CASSVEGTAGSSYNEQFF.

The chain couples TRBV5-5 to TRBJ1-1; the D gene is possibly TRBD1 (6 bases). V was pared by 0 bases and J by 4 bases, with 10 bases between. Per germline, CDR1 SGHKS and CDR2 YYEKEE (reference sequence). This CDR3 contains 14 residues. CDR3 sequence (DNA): TGTGCCAGCAGCTTGGACGGCAGGGGCACTGAAGCTTTCTTT. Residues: CASSLDGRGTEAFF.

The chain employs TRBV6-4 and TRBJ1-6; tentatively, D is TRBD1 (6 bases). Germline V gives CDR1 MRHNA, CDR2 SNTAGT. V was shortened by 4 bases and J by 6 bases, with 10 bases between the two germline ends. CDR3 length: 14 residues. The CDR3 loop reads CASSVGASNSPLHF. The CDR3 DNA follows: TGTGCCAGCAGTGTGGGGGCGAGTAATTCACCCCTCCACTTT.

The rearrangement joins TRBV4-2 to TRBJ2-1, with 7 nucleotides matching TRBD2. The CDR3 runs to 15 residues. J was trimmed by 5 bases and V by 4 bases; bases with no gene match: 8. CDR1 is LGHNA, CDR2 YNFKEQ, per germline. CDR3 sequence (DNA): TGTGCCAGCAGCCGATTAGCGGGCACCGACAATGAGCAGTTCTTC. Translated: CASSRLAGTDNEQFF.

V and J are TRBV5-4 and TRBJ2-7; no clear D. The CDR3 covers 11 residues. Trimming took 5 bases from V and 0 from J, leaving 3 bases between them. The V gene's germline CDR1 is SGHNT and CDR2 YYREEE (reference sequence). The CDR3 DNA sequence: TGTGCCAGCAGTAACTCCTACGAGCAGTACTTC. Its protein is CASSNSYEQYF.

CDR3 in DNA: TGTGCCAGCAGCCCGGGACTAGCGGGAGTAGGCACCCATGAGCAGTTCTTC. Translation gives CASSPGLAGVGTHEQFF. The rearrangement uses TRBV5-6 and TRBJ2-1, with TRBD2 matching 14 bases. Germline V gene lookup returns CDR1 SGHDT and CDR2 YYEEEE. This CDR3 is 17 amino acids long. V was clipped by 4 bases and J by 8 bases; unmatched bases: 11.

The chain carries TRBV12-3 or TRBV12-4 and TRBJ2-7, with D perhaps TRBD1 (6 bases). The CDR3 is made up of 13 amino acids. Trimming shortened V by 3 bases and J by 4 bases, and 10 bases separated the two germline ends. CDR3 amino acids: CASSFTGLYEQYF. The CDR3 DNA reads TGTGCCAGCAGTTTTACAGGGTTATACGAGCAGTACTTC.

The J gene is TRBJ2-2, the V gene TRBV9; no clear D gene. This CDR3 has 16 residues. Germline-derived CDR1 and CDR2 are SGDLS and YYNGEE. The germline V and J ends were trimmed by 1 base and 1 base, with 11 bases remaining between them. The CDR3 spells CASSVTRNQNTGELFF. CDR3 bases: TGTGCCAGCAGCGTAACAAGAAACCAGAACACCGGGGAGCTGTTTTTT.

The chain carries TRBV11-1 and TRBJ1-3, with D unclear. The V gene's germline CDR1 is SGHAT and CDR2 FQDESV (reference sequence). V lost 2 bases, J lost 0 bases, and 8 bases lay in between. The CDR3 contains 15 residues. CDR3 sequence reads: CASSLQRASGNTIYF. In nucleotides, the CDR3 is TGTGCCAGCAGCTTACAGCGGGCCTCTGGAAACACCATATATTTT.